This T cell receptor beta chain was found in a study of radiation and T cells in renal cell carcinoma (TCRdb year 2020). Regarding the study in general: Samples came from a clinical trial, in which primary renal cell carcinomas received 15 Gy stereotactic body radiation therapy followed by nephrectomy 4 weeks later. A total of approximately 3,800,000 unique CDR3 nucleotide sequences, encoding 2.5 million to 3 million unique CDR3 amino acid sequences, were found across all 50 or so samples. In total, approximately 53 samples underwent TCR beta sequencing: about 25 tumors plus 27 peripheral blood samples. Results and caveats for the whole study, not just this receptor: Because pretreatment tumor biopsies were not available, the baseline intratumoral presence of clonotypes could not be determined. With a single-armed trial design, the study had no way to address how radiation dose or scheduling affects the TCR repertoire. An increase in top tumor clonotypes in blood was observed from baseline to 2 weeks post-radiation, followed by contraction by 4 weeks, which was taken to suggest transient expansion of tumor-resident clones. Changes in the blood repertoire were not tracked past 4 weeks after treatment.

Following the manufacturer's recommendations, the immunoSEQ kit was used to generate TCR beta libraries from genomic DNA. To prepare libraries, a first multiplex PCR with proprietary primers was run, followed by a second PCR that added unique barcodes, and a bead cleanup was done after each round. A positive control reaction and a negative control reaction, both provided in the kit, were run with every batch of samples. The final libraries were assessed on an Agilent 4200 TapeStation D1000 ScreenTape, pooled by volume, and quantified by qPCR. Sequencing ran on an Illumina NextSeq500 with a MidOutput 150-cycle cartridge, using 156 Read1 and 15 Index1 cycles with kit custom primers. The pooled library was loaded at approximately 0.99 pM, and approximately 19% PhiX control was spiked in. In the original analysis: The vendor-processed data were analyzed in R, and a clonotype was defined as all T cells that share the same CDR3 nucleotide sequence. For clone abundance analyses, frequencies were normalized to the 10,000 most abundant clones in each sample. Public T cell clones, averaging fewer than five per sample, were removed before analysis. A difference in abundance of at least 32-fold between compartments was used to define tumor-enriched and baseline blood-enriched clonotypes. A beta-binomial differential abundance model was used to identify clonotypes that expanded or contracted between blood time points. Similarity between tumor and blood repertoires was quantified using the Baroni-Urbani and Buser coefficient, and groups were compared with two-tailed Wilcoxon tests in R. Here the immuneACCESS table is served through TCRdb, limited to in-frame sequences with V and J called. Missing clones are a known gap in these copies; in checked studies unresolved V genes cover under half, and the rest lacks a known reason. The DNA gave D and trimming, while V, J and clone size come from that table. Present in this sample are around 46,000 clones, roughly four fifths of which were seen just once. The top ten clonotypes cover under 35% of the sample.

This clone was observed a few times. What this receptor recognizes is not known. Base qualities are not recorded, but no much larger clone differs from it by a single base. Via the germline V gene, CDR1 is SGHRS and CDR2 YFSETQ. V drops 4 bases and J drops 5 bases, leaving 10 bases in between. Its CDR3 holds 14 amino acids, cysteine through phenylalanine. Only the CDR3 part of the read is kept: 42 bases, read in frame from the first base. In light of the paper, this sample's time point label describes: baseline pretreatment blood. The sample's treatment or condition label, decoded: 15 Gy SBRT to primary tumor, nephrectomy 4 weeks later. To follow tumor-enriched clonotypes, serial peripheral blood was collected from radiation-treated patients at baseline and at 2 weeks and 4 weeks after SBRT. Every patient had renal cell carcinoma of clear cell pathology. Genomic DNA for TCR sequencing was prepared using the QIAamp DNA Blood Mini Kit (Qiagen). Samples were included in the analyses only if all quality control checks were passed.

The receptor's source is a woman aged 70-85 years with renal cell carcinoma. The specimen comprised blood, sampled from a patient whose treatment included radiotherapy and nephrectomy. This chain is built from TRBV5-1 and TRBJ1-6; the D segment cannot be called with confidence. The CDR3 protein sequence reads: CASSPEGNNSPLHF. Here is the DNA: TGCGCCAGCAGCCCTGAAGGGAATAATTCACCCCTCCACTTT.